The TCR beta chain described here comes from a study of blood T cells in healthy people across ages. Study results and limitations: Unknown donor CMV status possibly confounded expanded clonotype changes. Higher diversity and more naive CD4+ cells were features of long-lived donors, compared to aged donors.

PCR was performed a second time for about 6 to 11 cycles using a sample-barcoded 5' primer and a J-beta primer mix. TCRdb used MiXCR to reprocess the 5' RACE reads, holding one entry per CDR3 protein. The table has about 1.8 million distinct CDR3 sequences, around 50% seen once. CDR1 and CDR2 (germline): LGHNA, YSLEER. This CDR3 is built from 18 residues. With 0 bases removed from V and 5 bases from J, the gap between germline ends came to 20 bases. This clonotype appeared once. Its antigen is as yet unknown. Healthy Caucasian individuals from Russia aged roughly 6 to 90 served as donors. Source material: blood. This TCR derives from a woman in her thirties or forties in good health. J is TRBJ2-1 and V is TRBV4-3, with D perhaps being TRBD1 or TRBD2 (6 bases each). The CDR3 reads CASSQEPGAAGAHNEQFF. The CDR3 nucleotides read TGCGCCAGCAGCCAAGAACCGGGGGCAGCGGGCGCGCACAATGAGCAGTTCTTC.